Below, 20 T cell receptor beta chains from the same sample are listed, as sequenced in a study of blood T cell repertoires in COVID-19. Using immunoSEQ multiplex PCR, the repertoire was profiled, and TCRdb retains in-frame clones only, with some absent. The sample shows roughly 340,000 clones, 87% of them seen only once. Sample: peripheral blood. The source of these receptors is a woman aged 50 to 65 with COVID-19, enrolled during active disease.

The V gene is TRBV10-3, the J gene TRBJ1-2, with unresolved D. Trimming left V 6 bases short and J 8 bases short, with 13 bases between. Germline lookup yields CDR1 ENHRY and CDR2 SYGVKD. The CDR3 is 12 residues long. CDR3 in DNA: TGTGCCATCAGCCGCGAGGCGCGAGGCTACACCTTC. Residues: CAISREARGYTF.

The chain recombines TRBV29-1 with TRBJ1-1; TRBD1 matches at 8 bases. V shed 3 bases and J 1 base; nucleotides not matched to a gene: 4. The germline CDR1 and CDR2 sequences are SQVTM and ANQGSEA. The CDR3 length is 14 residues. The CDR3 region has the DNA TGCAGCGTTGATCCGGGACAGGCGAACACTGAAGCTTTCTTT. Its protein product is CSVDPGQANTEAFF.

The J gene is TRBJ2-3, the V gene TRBV7-8; 7 bases line up with TRBD1. Per germline, CDR1 SGHVS and CDR2 FQNEAQ. This CDR3 comprises 14 residues. V shed 4 bases and J 4 bases; nucleotides not matched to a gene: 5. The CDR3 bases are TGTGCCAGCAGCTCGACAGGGTGGGCAGATACGCAGTATTTT. It yields the protein CASSSTGWADTQYF.

The chain uses TRBV14 and TRBJ1-2; 7 bases match TRBD1. The CDR3 runs to 14 residues. After removal of 6 bases from V and 2 bases from J, the junction contained 6 bases not matched to a gene. Germline V gene lookup returns CDR1 SGHDN and CDR2 FVKESK. The CDR3 DNA is TGTGCCAGCAGACCGACAGGGCTAAACTATGGCTACACCTTC. Its translation: CASRPTGLNYGYTF.

The chain links TRBV28 to TRBJ1-5; 7 positions match TRBD1. CDR1 is MDHEN and CDR2 is SYDVKM in the germline V gene. The CDR3 totals 16 residues. J lost 6 bases, V lost 2 bases, and 10 bases had no gene match. This chain's CDR3 is CASSLPRTGLVQPQHF. The CDR3 DNA sequence: TGTGCCAGCAGTTTACCCAGGACAGGCCTTGTTCAGCCCCAGCATTTT.

The chain combines TRBV29-1 with TRBJ2-4, with a weak D call TRBD1 (6 bases). This CDR3 has 14 residues. Trimming pared 7 bases from V and 2 bases from J, leaving 15 bases between. The V gene's germline CDR1 is SQVTM and CDR2 ANQGSEA. The CDR3 coding sequence is TGCAGCGGCAGGGGTAAGGGGACCAAAAACATTCAGTACTTC. It translates to CSGRGKGTKNIQYF.

The chain is built from TRBV7-3 and TRBJ1-1, with a weak D call TRBD1 (6 bases). The CDR3 sequence is 14 residues long. The ends were cut back, 3 bases at V and 4 bases at J, with 12 bases in the middle. Germline CDR1 is SGHTA and CDR2 is FQGTGA. Here the CDR3 reads CASSFAGGGTEAFF. The CDR3 bases are TGTGCCAGCAGCTTTGCGGGGGGCGGCACTGAAGCTTTCTTT. Filled out from reference TRBV7-3 and TRBJ1-1, the complete variable domain reads GAGVSQTPSNKVTEKGKYVELRCDPISGHTALYWYRQSLGQGPEFLIYFQGTGAADDSGLPNDRFFAVRPEGSVSTLKIQRTERGDSAVYLCASSFAGGGTEAFFGQGTRLTVV.

The chain links TRBV29-1 to TRBJ2-3; 7 bases are shared with TRBD1. This CDR3 contains 15 residues. The V gene end was trimmed by 7 bases and the J gene end by 1 base; junction bases not matched to a gene: 11. From germline, CDR1 is SQVTM and CDR2 ANQGSEA. In DNA form, the CDR3 reads TGCAGCGGTTCACCAGGGGGTCCCCGCACAGATACGCAGTATTTT. Amino acids: CSGSPGGPRTDTQYF.

The rearrangement links TRBV9 to TRBJ2-1, with 10 positions matching TRBD2. The germline V gene has CDR1 SGDLS and CDR2 YYNGEE. V was clipped by 6 bases and J by 6 bases; unmatched bases: 6. The CDR3 is 14 amino acids. The CDR3 DNA sequence: TGTGCCAGCAACCCCCGGACTAGCGGCAATGAGCAGTTCTTC. Amino acid sequence: CASNPRTSGNEQFF.

CDR3 bases: TGTGCCAGTAGTATACCAGGGACGAACACCGGGGAGCTGTTTTTT. Translation gives CASSIPGTNTGELFF. The genes are TRBV19 and TRBJ2-2, with a tentative D call TRBD1 (5 bases). With 2 bases removed from V and 0 bases from J, the gap between germline ends came to 7 bases. The CDR3 covers 15 residues. Germline loops: CDR1 LNHDA, CDR2 SQIVND (reference sequence).

The genes are TRBV6-6 and TRBJ2-5; a weak D match, TRBD2 (5 bases). Deletions cut 2 bases from V and 5 bases from J, with 6 bases between. Looked up from germline, CDR1 is MNHNY and CDR2 is SVGAGI (reference sequence). This CDR3 spans 12 amino acids. CDR3 in DNA: TGTGCCAGCAGTTACCGAGGGGAGACCCAGTACTTC. It yields the protein CASSYRGETQYF.

The CDR3 nucleotides read TGTGCCAGCTCACCCCCCCGGGACAGGGGACATCAGCCCCAGCATTTT. Encoded protein: CASSPPRDRGHQPQHF. V is TRBV18 and J is TRBJ1-5; 10 positions match TRBD1. There are 16 residues in the CDR3. Losses at the gene ends were 3 bases for V and 5 bases for J; bases not matched to a gene: 7. CDR1 is KGHSH and CDR2 is LQKENI in the germline V gene.

This clone was recorded only once. The chain links TRBV5-6 to TRBJ2-5; possible D gene TRBD2, 5 bases. V lost 4 bases and J lost 1, with 17 bases in between. The CDR3 has 16 amino acids. Germline CDR1 reads SGHDT; CDR2 reads YYEEEE. DNA for the CDR3: TGTGCCAGCAGCCGAAGAACGGGGAGTACCCAAGAGACCCAGTACTTC. This translates into CASSRRTGSTQETQYF.

The J gene is TRBJ1-1, the V gene TRBV29-1, with D uncertain. CDR3 length equals 11 residues. In germline, CDR1 is SQVTM, CDR2 ANQGSEA. The V gene lost 7 bases and the J gene lost 6 bases, with 12 bases spanning the gap. The CDR3 loop reads CSARTVSEAFF. For the CDR3, the DNA is TGCAGCGCAAGAACGGTCTCTGAAGCTTTCTTT. Supplemented by reference TRBV29-1 and TRBJ1-1, the full variable domain reads SAVISQKPSRDICQRGTSLTIQCQVDSQVTMMFWYRQQPGQSLTLIATANQGSEATYESGFVIDKFPISRPNLTFSTLTVSNMSPEDSSIYLCSARTVSEAFFGQGTRLTVV.

V usage is TRBV6-5 and J usage is TRBJ1-2, with TRBD1 as a possible D gene (5 bases). Between the trimmed V and J ends, which lost 7 bases and 5 bases, there was a span of 14 bases. Germline-derived CDR1 and CDR2 are MNHEY and SVGAGI. The CDR3 is 13 amino acids. CDR3 nucleotide sequence: TGTGCCAGCACCCGGGGGAAGATTTATGGCTACACCTTC. Translated: CASTRGKIYGYTF.

This rearrangement joins TRBV5-1 to TRBJ2-1; TRBD2 matches at 11 bases. The CDR3 sequence is 15 residues long. From germline, CDR1 is SGHRS and CDR2 YFSETQ. The ends lost 1 base at V and 8 bases at J; junction bases unmatched: 5. The CDR3 protein is CASSLTSGRVDEQFF. The DNA for the CDR3 is TGCGCCAGCAGCTTGACTAGCGGGAGAGTCGATGAGCAGTTCTTC.

This clone showed up just a few times. The chain couples TRBV6-6 to TRBJ1-5; 7 bases align to TRBD1. Germline V gives CDR1 MNHNY, CDR2 SVGAGI (reference sequence). CDR3 length: 14 amino acids. Trimming cost V 7 bases and J 6 bases; bases outside gene matches: 9. CDR3 bases: TGTGCCAGCACCCGCGACAGGGATTTTCAGCCCCAGCATTTT. Protein: CASTRDRDFQPQHF.

The CDR3 reads CASSLVIQNEQFF. The CDR3 nucleotides read TGCGCCAGCAGCTTGGTTATTCAGAATGAGCAGTTCTTC. The rearrangement uses TRBV5-1 and TRBJ2-1; D remains ambiguous. Trimming pared 0 bases from V and 7 bases from J, leaving 8 bases between. This CDR3 has 13 residues. CDR1 and CDR2 (germline): SGHRS, YFSETQ.

The V call is TRBV18, the J call TRBJ2-7; TRBD1 is a possible D gene (6 bases). The germline CDR1 and CDR2 sequences are KGHSH and LQKENI. The CDR3 loop spans 13 amino acids. V was clipped by 5 bases and J by 7 bases, with 15 bases between them. The CDR3 here is CASSVTGFGEQYF. The DNA of the CDR3 is TGTGCCAGCTCAGTGACAGGATTTGGGGAGCAGTACTTC.

The rearrangement links TRBV5-1 to TRBJ2-7; 9 bases are shared with TRBD1. Unmatched junction bases numbered 7, after V lost 0 bases and J lost 6 bases. CDR1 and CDR2 from the germline V gene are SGHRS and YFSETQ. The CDR3 length is 15 residues. CDR3 amino acids: CASSLDGQGTAEQYF. CDR3 nucleotide sequence: TGCGCCAGCAGCTTGGACGGACAGGGGACGGCCGAGCAGTACTTC.